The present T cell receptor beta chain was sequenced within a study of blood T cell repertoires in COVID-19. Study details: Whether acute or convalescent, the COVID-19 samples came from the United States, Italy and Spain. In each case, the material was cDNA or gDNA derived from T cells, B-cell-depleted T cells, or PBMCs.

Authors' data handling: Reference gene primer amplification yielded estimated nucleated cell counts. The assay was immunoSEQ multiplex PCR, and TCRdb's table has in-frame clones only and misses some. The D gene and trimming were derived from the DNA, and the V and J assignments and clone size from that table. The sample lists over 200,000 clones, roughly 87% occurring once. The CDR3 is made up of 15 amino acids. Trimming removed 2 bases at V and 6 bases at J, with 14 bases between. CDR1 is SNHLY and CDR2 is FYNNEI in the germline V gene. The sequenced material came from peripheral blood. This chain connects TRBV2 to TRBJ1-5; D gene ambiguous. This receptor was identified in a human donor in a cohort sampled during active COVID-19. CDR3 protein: CASSESRGFGQPQHF. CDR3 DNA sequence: TGTGCCAGCAGTGAATCTCGGGGATTCGGTCAGCCCCAGCATTTT. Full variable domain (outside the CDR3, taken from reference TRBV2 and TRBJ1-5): EPEVTQTPSHQVTQMGQEVILRCVPISNHLYFYWYRQILGQKVEFLVSFYNNEISEKSEIFDDQFSVERPDGSNFTLKIRSTKLEDSAMYFCASSESRGFGQPQHFGDGTRLSIL.